Below, 3 T cell receptor beta chains from the same sample are listed, as sequenced in a study of CD8+ T cells in alopecia areata. The pooled cutaneous lymph node cells were sorted using several markers (CD4, CD8alpha, NKG2D, NKG2ACE and others). RNA was isolated and reverse transcribed to cDNA, the sequencing template. Profiled with immunoSEQ multiplex PCR; TCRdb holds only in-frame clones, not every one. The table lists 250,000 or so clones, no singletons, with 1.2% in the top ten. The sequenced sample was CD4+ T cells sorted from a lymph node. Receptors originate from a C3H/HeJ mouse with alopecia areata. The mouse line has the MHC haplotype H2-k.

Remarks on this clone: Mouse names are used for the genes. The sequence runs out 4 residues before the end of the CDR3; the remainder is reconstructed from the germline J gene. The same CDR3 also results from other DNA sequences found in this sample. The V gene is TRBV5, the J gene TRBJ2-7; perhaps TRBD1 as D (5 bases). CDR1 and CDR2 from the germline V gene are LGHNA and YNLKQL (reference sequence). CDR3 length: 13 residues. The V and J ends lost 4 bases and 1 base respectively, with 8 bases between them. Here the CDR3 reads CASSRTPSYEQYF. The sequenced CDR3 bases are TGTGCCAGCAGCCGGACACCTTCCTAT.

In this sample, this clone turned up a few times. Genes and germline are mouse. The DNA ends 4 residues before the CDR3 does, and the rest of the CDR3 is filled in from the germline J gene. This same CDR3 is encoded by further DNA sequences in the sample. The gene calls are TRBV19 and TRBJ2-7; TRBD1 agrees at 7 bases. This CDR3 region has 12 residues. Germline CDR1 is FNHDT and CDR2 is SITEND (reference sequence). The sequenced part of the CDR3 DNA is TGTGCCAGCAGCCCACAGGGGTAT. As protein: CASSPQGY. The full CDR3 protein is CASSPQGYEQYF. Drawing the rest from reference TRBV19 and TRBJ2-7, the complete variable domain is GGIITQTPKFLIGQEGQKLTLKCQQNFNHDTMYWYRQDSGKGLRLIYYSITENDLQKGDLSEGYDASREKKSSFSLTVTSAQKNEMAVFLCASSPQGYEQYFGPGTRLTVL.

This clone was observed a handful of times. These gene names are mouse names. Partial CDR3 DNA: TGTGCCAGGAGACTGGGGGGAGATGCAGAA. Translating it yields CARRLGGDAE. The CDR3 in its entirety is CARRLGGDAETLYF. The J gene is TRBJ2-3, the V gene TRBV3; 10 bases align to TRBD2. The CDR3 end falls 4 residues outside the read, so it is completed with the germline J gene. Per the germline V gene, CDR1 is SNHLY and CDR2 is FYNGKV (reference sequence). There are 14 residues in the CDR3. V lost 9 bases, J lost 2 bases, and 5 bases stayed unmatched.